This paragraph covers one T cell receptor beta chain sequence. Its antigen is currently unknown. Trimming shortened V by 5 bases and J by 1 base, and 14 bases separated the two germline ends. CDR1 and CDR2 (germline): MNHEY, SMNVEV (reference sequence). The length of the CDR3 is 15 residues. These data are taken from a study of T cell responses to AZD1222 COVID-19 vaccine. Study results and caveats: Nearly half of spike-specific TCRs reportedly target unmutated variant regions.

Clones were sequenced by immunoSEQ multiplex PCR, and TCRdb holds only the in-frame ones, with some missing. The repertoire has some 140,000 clones, over 90% of them found once; the top ten carry about 0.91%. The receptor was derived from an adult in good health. This sequence joins TRBV27 and TRBJ1-1; TRBD1 might be the D (5 bases). Sequencing was performed on peripheral blood, taken on day 0 of AZD1222 vaccination. The CDR3 region has the DNA TGTGCCAGCAGTGCCTCCGGGACGGCGAACACTGAAGCTTTCTTT. Translating gives CASSASGTANTEAFF.